Reported below is one T cell receptor beta chain. Its antigen is as yet unknown. The authors incorporated unique molecular identifiers into the TCR beta cDNA libraries. MiXCR was run by TCRdb on the PCR reads, yielding one entry per CDR3 protein. Of some 700,000 distinct CDR3 sequences listed, approximately 60% were seen once; the top ten hold approximately 10%. The sample comes from a study of post-analysis software for immune sequencing data. The CDR3 contains 14 residues. The germline V and J ends were trimmed by 4 bases and 8 bases, with 17 bases remaining between them. CDR1 is SGHAT, CDR2 FQNNGV, per germline. Overall study findings and caveats: Five or six TRBV segments, TRBV5-6, TRBV5-1 and TRBV20-1 among them, were found more frequent in patients than controls. Compared against controls, patients with multiple sclerosis displayed significantly lower normalized Chao1 diversity.

The clonotype originates from a girl aged 2-10 years with multiple sclerosis. The sequenced sample consisted of blood. The rearrangement uses TRBV11-2 and TRBJ1-1; D gene uncertain. The CDR3 protein is CASSSSPRAWEAFF. The CDR3 DNA is TGTGCCAGCAGCTCGTCCCCGCGCGCGTGGGAAGCTTTCTTT.